The 6 T cell receptor beta chains in this list originate from one sample, sequenced in a study of shared T cell receptors in the human thymus. The table came from immunoSEQ multiplex PCR; TCRdb's copy has only in-frame clones and leaves some out. The sample shows 500,000 to 750,000 clones, 85% to 90% of them seen only once. This sample was shared with a second study, whose subject was human thymus T cells.

Sequenced material: thymocytes. Source of these receptors: a boy in the first two years of life with a congenital heart defect.

The chain is built from TRBV7-9 and TRBJ2-1; TRBD2 matches at 11 bases. V lost 0 bases to trimming and J lost 12 bases; unmatched junction nucleotides: 10. CDR1 is SEHNR and CDR2 is FQNEAQ in the germline V gene (reference sequence). The CDR3 length is 16 residues. This CDR3 is CASSLATTSGSGLQFF. DNA of the CDR3: TGTGCCAGCAGCTTAGCCACTACTAGCGGGAGTGGGTTGCAGTTCTTC. Full variable domain (outside the CDR3, taken from reference TRBV7-9 and TRBJ2-1): DTGVSQNPRHKITKRGQNVTFRCDPISEHNRLYWYRQTLGQGPEFLTYFQNEAQLEKSRLLSDRFSAERPKGSFSTLEIQRTEQGDSAMYLCASSLATTSGSGLQFFGPGTRLTVL.

The chain couples TRBV4-2 to TRBJ2-7; 9 bases match TRBD2. Germline V CDR1 and CDR2: LGHNA, YNFKEQ. Losses at the gene ends were 0 bases for V and 6 bases for J; bases not matched to a gene: 3. This CDR3 is built from 14 residues. The CDR3 is CASSQDTTSGEQYF. The DNA of the CDR3 is TGTGCCAGCAGCCAAGATACGACTAGCGGCGAGCAGTACTTC.

J is TRBJ2-1 and V is TRBV5-7; TRBD2 matches at 11 bases. TRBV5-7 is known as an ORF, though its function is uncertain. The CDR3 length is 14 residues. J gave up 9 bases and V 2 bases, and 4 bases lay outside the gene matches. DNA of the CDR3: TGTGCCAGCAGCTTAGGCCTAGCGGGGGGTGAGCAGTTCTTC. Its protein is CASSLGLAGGEQFF.

The rearrangement joins TRBV6-1 to TRBJ1-1, with unresolved D. Looked up from germline, CDR1 is MNHNS and CDR2 is SASEGT. Trimming stripped 8 bases from V and 1 base from J, with 8 bases between. The CDR3 length is 12 residues. The CDR3 DNA follows: TGTGCCAGCCCCGACAAGAACACTGAAGCTTTCTTT. Protein product: CASPDKNTEAFF.

The chain is built from TRBV28 and TRBJ2-5; maybe TRBD2 (5 bases). Germline V CDR1 and CDR2: MDHEN, SYDVKM. Trimming removed 7 bases at V and 1 base at J, with 22 bases between. The CDR3 contains 17 residues. CDR3 coding DNA: TGTGCCAGCATCCCCGACCGGGATGAACGCTTCCAAGAGACCCAGTACTTC. It codes for CASIPDRDERFQETQYF.

This chain uses TRBV5-4 with TRBJ1-1; TRBD1 might be the D (6 bases). The CDR3 spans 16 residues. Germline CDR1 and CDR2: SGHNT and YYREEE (reference sequence). Trimming removed 2 bases at V and 4 bases at J, with 18 bases between. CDR3: CASSLRLRQGLTEAFF. CDR3 DNA: TGTGCCAGCAGCTTACGATTGCGGCAGGGGCTCACTGAAGCTTTCTTT.